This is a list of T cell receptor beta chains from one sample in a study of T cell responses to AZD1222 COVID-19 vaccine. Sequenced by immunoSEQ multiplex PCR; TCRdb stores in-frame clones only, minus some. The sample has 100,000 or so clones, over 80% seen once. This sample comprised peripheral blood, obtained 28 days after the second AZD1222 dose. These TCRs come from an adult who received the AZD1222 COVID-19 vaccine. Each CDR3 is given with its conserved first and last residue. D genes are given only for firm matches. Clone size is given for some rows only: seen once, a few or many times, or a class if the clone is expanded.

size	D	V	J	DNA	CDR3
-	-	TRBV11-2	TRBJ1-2	TGTGCCAGCAGCTTAGACAGGCGGTGGTATGGCTACACCTTC	CASSLDRRWYGYTF
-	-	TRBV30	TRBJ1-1	TGTGCCTGGAGGATGGGATACACTGAAGCTTTCTTT	CAWRMGYTEAFF
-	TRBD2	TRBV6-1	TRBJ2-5	TGTGCCAGCAGTGAAGGGTTAGGGCTAGCGGGGGGGCCGTGGGAGACCCAGTACTTC	CASSEGLGLAGGPWETQYF
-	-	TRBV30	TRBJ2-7	TGTGCCTGGAGTGTCGGGTCCTACGAGCAGTACTTC	CAWSVGSYEQYF
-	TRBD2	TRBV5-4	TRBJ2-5	TGTGCCAGCAGTTTTTTAGCGGGGGAAGAGACCCAGTACTTC	CASSFLAGEETQYF
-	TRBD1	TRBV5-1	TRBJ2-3	TGCGCCAGCAGCCTCGGGACAGAGGGAGATACGCAGTATTTT	CASSLGTEGDTQYF
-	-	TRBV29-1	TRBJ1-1	TGCAGCGTTGCCCCTGGATGGGGGATGAACACTGAAGCTTTCTTT	CSVAPGWGMNTEAFF
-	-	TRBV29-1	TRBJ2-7	TGCAGCGCGTTTGGAGATTCCTACGAGCAGTACTTC	CSAFGDSYEQYF
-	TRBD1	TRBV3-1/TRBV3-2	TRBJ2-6	TGTGCCAGCAGCCTCCCGACAGGGACCGGTGATTGGGCCAACGTCCTGACTTTC	CASSLPTGTGDWANVLTF
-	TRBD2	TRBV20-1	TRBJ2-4	TGCAGTGCTAGTTGGACTAGCGGGAGGGAAAACATTCAGTACTTC	CSASWTSGRENIQYF
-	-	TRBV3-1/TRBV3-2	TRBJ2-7	TGTGCCAGCAGCCAAGCCCCGGCCGAGCAGTACTTC	CASSQAPAEQYF
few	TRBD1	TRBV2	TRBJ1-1	TGTGCCAGCAGTGACCTCCGGGACAGCACTGAAGCTTTCTTT	CASSDLRDSTEAFF
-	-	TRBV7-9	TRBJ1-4	TGTGCCAGCAGCCCAGGCGGTGGGGATGAAAAACTGTTTTTT	CASSPGGGDEKLFF
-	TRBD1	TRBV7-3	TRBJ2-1	TGTGCCAGCAGCCATGGGACAGCCTACAATGAGCAGTTCTTC	CASSHGTAYNEQFF
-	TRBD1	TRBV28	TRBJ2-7	TGTGCCAGCAGTCCAGGACAGGGCCCGCTCTACGAGCAGTACTTC	CASSPGQGPLYEQYF
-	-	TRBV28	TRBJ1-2	TGTGCCAGCAGTTTATTAGGCCCCAGCCGGGGCTACACCTTC	CASSLLGPSRGYTF
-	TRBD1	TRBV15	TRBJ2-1	TGTGCCACCAGCCCGGACAGGCACAATGAGCAGTTCTTC	CATSPDRHNEQFF
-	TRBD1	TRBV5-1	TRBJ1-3	TGCGCCAGCAGCCCTAGCGGACAGGGGTACGGAAACACCATATATTTT	CASSPSGQGYGNTIYF
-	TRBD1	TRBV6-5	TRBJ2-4	TGTGCCAGCAGCCGCAACAGGGGGATAAAAAACATTCAGTACTTC	CASSRNRGIKNIQYF
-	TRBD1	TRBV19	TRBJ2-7	TGTGCCAGTAGTATGGGACAGGGCTACGAGCAGTACTTC	CASSMGQGYEQYF
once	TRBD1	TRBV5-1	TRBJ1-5	TGCGCCAGCAGCACTTGGACAGGGGTTTTGCCCCAGCATTTT	CASSTWTGVLPQHF
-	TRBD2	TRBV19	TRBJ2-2	TGTGCCAGTAGTTGGGCGGGAGGGAGAACCGGGGAGCTGTTTTTT	CASSWAGGRTGELFF
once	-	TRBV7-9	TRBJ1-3	TGTGCCAGCAGCTTATCAGGGTCCGGAGACACCATATATTTT	CASSLSGSGDTIYF
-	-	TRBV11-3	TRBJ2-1	TGTGCCAGCAGCTCGAAGTACAATGAGCAGTTCTTC	CASSSKYNEQFF
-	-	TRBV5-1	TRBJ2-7	TGCGCCAGCAGCTTCCTCCCGGGACCCAACGAGCAGTACTTC	CASSFLPGPNEQYF
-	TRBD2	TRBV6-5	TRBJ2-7	TGTGCCAGCAGTTACGGTCGGGGGGGGATCTCCTACGAGCAGTACTTC	CASSYGRGGISYEQYF
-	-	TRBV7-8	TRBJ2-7	TGTGCCAGCAGCTTAGCCGGGGACTCCTACGAGCAGTACTTC	CASSLAGDSYEQYF
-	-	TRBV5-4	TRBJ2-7	TGTGCCAGCAGCTTAGAGGTCTCCCCCTACGAGCAGTACTTC	CASSLEVSPYEQYF
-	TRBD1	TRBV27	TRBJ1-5	TGTGCCAGCAGTTGGACAGGGGGACAGCCCCAGCATTTT	CASSWTGGQPQHF
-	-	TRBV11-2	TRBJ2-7	TGTGCCAGCAGCCCCCCGATGATGGAGGTTTCCTACGAGCAGTACTTC	CASSPPMMEVSYEQYF
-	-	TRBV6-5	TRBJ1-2	TGTGCCAGCAGTTACTCGATCTGGCAGGGATCGCACGGCTACACCTTC	CASSYSIWQGSHGYTF
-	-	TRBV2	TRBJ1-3	TGTGCCAGCAGACGGACAGTCTCTGGAAACACCATATATTTT	CASRRTVSGNTIYF
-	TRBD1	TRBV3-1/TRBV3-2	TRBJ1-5	TGTGCCAGCAGCCGTGGACAGGGTAATCAGCCCCAGCATTTT	CASSRGQGNQPQHF
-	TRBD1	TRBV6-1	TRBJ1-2	TGTGCCAGCAGTGAAGCGGCGCAGGGGGCTTACTATGGCTACACCTTC	CASSEAAQGAYYGYTF
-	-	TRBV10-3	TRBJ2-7	TGTGCCATCAGCGGGACAAGCTACGAGCAGTACTTC	CAISGTSYEQYF
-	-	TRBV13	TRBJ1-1	TGTGCCAGCAGCTTACGACGGGGCACTGAAGCTTTCTTT	CASSLRRGTEAFF
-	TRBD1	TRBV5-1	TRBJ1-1	TGCGCCAGCAGACCCCCAGGGGGTTGGACTGAAGCTTTCTTT	CASRPPGGWTEAFF
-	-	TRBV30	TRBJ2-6	TGTGCCTGTTCGTCGGGGGGTGGGACAGGAACCTCTGGGGCCAACGTCCTGACTTTC	CACSSGGGTGTSGANVLTF
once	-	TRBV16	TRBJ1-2	TGTGCCAGCAGCCAAACGGGACGTTCCTATGGCTACACCTTC	CASSQTGRSYGYTF
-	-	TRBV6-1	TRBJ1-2	TGTGCCAGCAGTGAGGCCGGGTATGGCTACACCTTC	CASSEAGYGYTF
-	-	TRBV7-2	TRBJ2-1	TGTGCCAGCAGCCCCCGGGGGCCCTACAATGAGCAGTTCTTC	CASSPRGPYNEQFF
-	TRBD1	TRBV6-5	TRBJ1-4	TGTGCCAGCAGTTCCCTCAGGGGGGAAAAACTGTTTTTT	CASSSLRGEKLFF
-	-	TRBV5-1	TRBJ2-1	TGCGCCAGCAGCTTGGAAGGGGTTAGGTCCTACAATGAGCAGTTCTTC	CASSLEGVRSYNEQFF
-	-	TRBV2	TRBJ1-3	TGTGCCATCACCCCTGGGGGGAGCTCTGGAAACACCATATATTTT	CAITPGGSSGNTIYF
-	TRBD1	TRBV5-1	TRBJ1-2	TGCGCCAGCAGCTCCCAGGGGGCTAACTATGGCTACACCTTC	CASSSQGANYGYTF
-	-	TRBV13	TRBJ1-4	TGTGCCAGCAGCTTAGGGAGGGTTGAAAAACTGTTTTTT	CASSLGRVEKLFF
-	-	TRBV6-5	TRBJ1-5	TGTGCCAGCACTCGGACATTGGGCAATCAGCCCCAGCATTTT	CASTRTLGNQPQHF
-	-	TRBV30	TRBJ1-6	TGTGCCTGGAGCCGGACGGCGGGTAATTCACCCCTCCACTTT	CAWSRTAGNSPLHF
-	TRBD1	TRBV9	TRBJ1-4	TGTGCCAGCAGCGGGACAGGGAGGGGTGAAAAACTGTTTTTT	CASSGTGRGEKLFF
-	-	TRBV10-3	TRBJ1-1	TGTGCCATCAGTGCGTATTTGACTGTGGGACACGAGAACACTGAAGCTTTCTTT	CAISAYLTVGHENTEAFF
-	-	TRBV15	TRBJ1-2	TGTGCCACCAGCAGAGATGGGCCGGAGACAGGAGAGGTCACCTTC	CATSRDGPETGEVTF
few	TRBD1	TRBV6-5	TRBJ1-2	TGTGCCAGCCCCAACCCGGGACAGGGGTATGGCTACACCTTC	CASPNPGQGYGYTF
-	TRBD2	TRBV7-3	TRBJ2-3	TGTGCCAGCAGCAACCGGGAGGGTACGCAGTATTTT	CASSNREGTQYF